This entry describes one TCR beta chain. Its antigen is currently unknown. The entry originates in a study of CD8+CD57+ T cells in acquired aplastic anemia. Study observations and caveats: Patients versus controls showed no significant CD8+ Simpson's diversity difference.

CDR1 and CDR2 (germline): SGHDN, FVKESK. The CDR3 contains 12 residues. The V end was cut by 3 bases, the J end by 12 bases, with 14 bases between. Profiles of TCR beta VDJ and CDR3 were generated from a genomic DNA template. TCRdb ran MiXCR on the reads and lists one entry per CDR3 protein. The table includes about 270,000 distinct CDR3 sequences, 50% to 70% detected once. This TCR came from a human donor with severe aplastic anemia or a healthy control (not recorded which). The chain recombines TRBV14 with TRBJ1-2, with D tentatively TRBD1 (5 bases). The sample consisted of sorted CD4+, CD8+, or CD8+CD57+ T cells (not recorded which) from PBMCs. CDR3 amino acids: CASSQGRRMNTF. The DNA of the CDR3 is TGTGCCAGCAGCCAGGGGCGGAGGATGAACACCTTC.